The 31 T cell receptor beta chains listed next were all sequenced from one sample in a study of blood T cell repertoires in COVID-19. The data were produced by immunoSEQ multiplex PCR, yet TCRdb's version contains in-frame clones alone and is incomplete. The sample lists under 500,000 clones, more than 85% seen once, with approximately 4.3% in the top ten. Sequenced material: peripheral blood. These receptors were taken from a woman aged 25-40 years with acute or convalescent COVID-19.

The chain links TRBV11-3 to TRBJ2-3, with 11 bases fitting TRBD2. Germline V lookup: CDR1 SGHNT, CDR2 YENEEA. CDR3 length: 14 residues. J lost 5 bases, V lost 5 bases, and 3 bases had no gene match. The CDR3: CASSPGLAEDTQYF. In DNA form, the CDR3 reads TGTGCCAGCAGCCCGGGACTAGCGGAAGATACGCAGTATTTT.

The chain uses TRBV5-1 and TRBJ2-1, with D tentatively TRBD1 (5 bases). The V gene's germline CDR1 is SGHRS and CDR2 YFSETQ. The CDR3 length is 11 residues. Trimming shortened V by 1 base and J by 9 bases, and 5 bases separated the two germline ends. The CDR3 sequence is CASSLRGEQFF. The CDR3 DNA follows: TGCGCCAGCAGCTTGAGGGGTGAGCAGTTCTTC.

The CDR3 loop reads CASSQASSFNQPQHF. CDR3 DNA sequence: TGTGCCAGCAGCCAAGCTTCTAGTTTTAATCAGCCCCAGCATTTT. The rearrangement uses TRBV4-2 and TRBJ1-5; D unclear. The CDR3 totals 15 residues. Looked up from germline, CDR1 is LGHNA and CDR2 is YNFKEQ. Between the trimmed V and J ends, which lost 1 base and 4 bases, there was a span of 11 bases.

The V call is TRBV30, the J call TRBJ1-3; the D is unclear. The CDR3 consists of 15 residues. Germline V gives CDR1 GTSNPN, CDR2 SVGIG (reference sequence). The V gene lost 0 bases and the J gene lost 0 bases, with 9 bases spanning the gap. The CDR3 DNA reads TGTGCCTGGAGTGTAAATTATCTCTCTGGAAACACCATATATTTT. This gives the protein CAWSVNYLSGNTIYF.

The V gene is TRBV4-1, the J gene TRBJ2-5; the match to TRBD1 covers 7 bases. After removal of 5 bases from V and 2 bases from J, the junction contained 11 bases not matched to a gene. The CDR3 spans 16 residues. Germline-derived CDR1 and CDR2 are MGHRA and YSYEKL. The CDR3 loop reads CASSEGYGQVQETQYF. The CDR3 nucleotides are TGCGCCAGCAGCGAAGGATACGGACAGGTTCAAGAGACCCAGTACTTC.

The V and J genes are TRBV18 and TRBJ2-1, with 7 bases lining up with TRBD1. The V gene's germline CDR1 is KGHSH and CDR2 LQKENI. The J segment lost 0 bases and the V segment lost 8 bases, leaving 4 bases of the junction unmatched. The CDR3 runs 14 residues. CDR3 sequence: CASRQGGSYNEQFF. The DNA of the CDR3 is TGTGCCAGCCGACAGGGCGGCTCCTACAATGAGCAGTTCTTC.

In its sample, this clone was seen a few times. The chain has TRBV13 and TRBJ1-1, with 12 bases fitting TRBD1. Unmatched junction bases numbered 10, after V lost 5 bases and J lost 9 bases. Germline V CDR1 and CDR2: PRHDT, FYEKMQ (reference sequence). This CDR3 is 15 amino acids long. The CDR3 loop reads CASSLEGQGASKAFF. In DNA, the CDR3 is TGTGCCAGCAGCCTGGAGGGACAGGGGGCGAGTAAAGCTTTCTTT.

J is TRBJ1-5 and V is TRBV2; a possible D gene is TRBD1 (5 bases). Per the germline V gene, CDR1 is SNHLY and CDR2 is FYNNEI. The CDR3 has 16 amino acids. The V gene lost 6 bases and the J gene lost 2 bases, with 17 bases spanning the gap. CDR3 loop: CASRPLGGVGNQPQHF. The DNA for the CDR3 is TGTGCCAGCAGACCCCTCGGGGGGGTCGGCAATCAGCCCCAGCATTTT.

V is TRBV18 and J is TRBJ1-1; D is perhaps TRBD1 (5 bases). V was cut by 6 bases and J by 6 bases, with 14 bases left in between. The CDR3 is made up of 13 amino acids. Per germline, CDR1 KGHSH and CDR2 LQKENI. The CDR3 nucleotides are TGTGCCAGCTCCGCAGCCAAGGGGTCTGAAGCTTTCTTT. Translation gives CASSAAKGSEAFF.

The chain joins TRBV10-1 to TRBJ2-7; 10 bases match TRBD2. The germline V gene has CDR1 WNHNN and CDR2 SYGVQD (reference sequence). The CDR3 spans 16 residues. Trimming at V came to 5 bases and at J to 3 bases, leaving 10 bases not matched to a gene. The DNA of the CDR3 is TGCGCCAGCAGTCCGACGGGCCGGACTAGCGGCTACGAGCAGTACTTC. It specifies CASSPTGRTSGYEQYF.

Many counts were recorded for this clone. The chain recombines TRBV12-5 with TRBJ2-1; D is possibly TRBD2 (5 bases). Trimming removed 5 bases at V and 1 base at J, with 15 bases between. CDR3 length equals 16 residues. The germline V gene has CDR1 LGHNT and CDR2 FRNRAP. The CDR3 reads CASGTGGPLSYNEQFF. The CDR3 DNA reads as TGTGCTAGTGGTACCGGAGGACCCCTTTCCTACAATGAGCAGTTCTTC.

The chain carries TRBV6-6 and TRBJ2-3; the match to TRBD1 covers 10 bases. Germline values: CDR1 MNHNY, CDR2 SVGAGI (reference sequence). Unmatched junction bases numbered 4, after V lost 6 bases and J lost 1 base. The CDR3 spans 15 residues. CDR3 DNA sequence: TGTGCCAGCAGGGTCGGGACAGGGGGCACAGATACGCAGTATTTT. It specifies CASRVGTGGTDTQYF.

The genes are TRBV5-5 and TRBJ2-5, with D tentatively TRBD2 (6 bases). The germline CDR1 and CDR2 sequences are SGHKS and YYEKEE (reference sequence). CDR3 size: 14 residues. V was shortened by 2 bases and J by 5 bases, with 13 bases between the two germline ends. The CDR3 is CASSFIGGTETQYF. The CDR3 DNA is TGTGCCAGCAGCTTTATTGGGGGGACGGAGACCCAGTACTTC.

This clone has a single count. The V call is TRBV5-5, the J call TRBJ2-7; 8 bases match TRBD2. Germline V gene lookup returns CDR1 SGHKS and CDR2 YYEKEE (reference sequence). CDR3 length: 15 residues. V lost 5 bases to trimming and J lost 3 bases; unmatched junction nucleotides: 10. The CDR3 DNA is TGTGCCAGCAGTCAAATAGCGGGACGGCGCTACGAGCAGTACTTC. Protein sequence: CASSQIAGRRYEQYF.

This clone has just one count. The CDR3 nucleotides read TGTGCCAGCAGCAAAGGACAGGGGATCGCCAATGAGCAGTTCTTC. Residues: CASSKGQGIANEQFF. V is TRBV5-4 and J is TRBJ2-1; 9 nucleotides line up with TRBD1. There are 15 residues in the CDR3. CDR1 is SGHNT and CDR2 is YYREEE in the germline V gene (reference sequence). J lost 6 bases, V lost 4 bases, and 8 bases had no gene match. The variable domain in full, completed from reference TRBV5-4 and TRBJ2-1, reads ETGVTQSPTHLIKTRGQQVTLRCSSQSGHNTVSWYQQALGQGPQFIFQYYREEENGRGNFPPRFSGLQFPNYSSELNVNALELDDSALYLCASSKGQGIANEQFFGPGTRLTVL.

As concerns this clone: Different DNA sequences within this sample yield the same CDR3. The rearrangement joins TRBV30 to TRBJ1-6; tentative D call: TRBD1 (6 bases). CDR1 is GTSNPN and CDR2 is SVGIG in the germline V gene (reference sequence). CDR3 length: 13 residues. V was clipped by 2 bases and J by 7 bases, with 9 bases between them. CDR3 sequence: CAWSPGQNSPLHF. The CDR3 region has the DNA TGTGCCTGGAGTCCAGGACAGAATTCACCCCTCCACTTT.

This clone has only one observation. The chain uses TRBV4-1 and TRBJ1-4; 8 bases are shared with TRBD1. The germline CDR1 and CDR2 sequences are MGHRA and YSYEKL. V gave up 3 bases and J gave up 6 bases; unmatched junction bases: 6. CDR3 length: 15 residues. Here the CDR3 DNA reads TGCGCCAGCAGCCACGCCGGGACAGGCTATGAAAAACTGTTTTTT. It yields the protein CASSHAGTGYEKLFF.

This clone has ten or more counts. As DNA, the CDR3 is TGTGCCAGCAGCCAAGAGCTGGGGGCTTGGGTGGGTGAGCAGTTCTTC. As protein: CASSQELGAWVGEQFF. The J gene is TRBJ2-1, the V gene TRBV3-1 (or the pseudogene TRBV3-2); TRBD1 might be the D (6 bases). V was shortened by 0 bases and J by 9 bases, with 18 bases between the two germline ends. Per the germline V gene, CDR1 is LGHDT and CDR2 is YNNKEL (reference sequence). The CDR3 totals 16 residues.

This clone was counted a single time. The chain recombines TRBV7-2 with TRBJ2-7; 9 bases align to TRBD2. Germline CDR1 reads SGHTA; CDR2 reads FQGNSA. The V gene end was trimmed by 1 base and the J gene end by 2 bases; junction bases not matched to a gene: 9. The CDR3 length is 17 residues. The CDR3 is CASSLGPPAGGAYEQYF. CDR3 DNA sequence: TGTGCCAGCAGCTTAGGGCCCCCAGCGGGGGGTGCCTACGAGCAGTACTTC.

The rearrangement uses TRBV21-1 and TRBJ2-7; TRBD2 is taken as the D call from the table, unchecked against the DNA. TRBV21-1 is a pseudogene locus. The CDR3 sequence is 13 residues long. The CDR3 DNA follows: TGTGCCAGCAGAAGGACTAGATCCTACGAGCAGTACTTC. It is translated as CASRRTRSYEQYF.

The V call is TRBV11-2, the J call TRBJ1-1; 10 bases match TRBD1. With V trimmed by 4 bases and J by 1 base, 6 bases remained unmatched. Per germline, CDR1 SGHAT and CDR2 FQNNGV. CDR3 size: 16 residues. The CDR3 DNA reads as TGTGCCAGCAGCTCTATTGGACAGGGGGAGAACACTGAAGCTTTCTTT. This gives the protein CASSSIGQGENTEAFF.

The chain recombines TRBV10-2 with TRBJ1-2, with D perhaps matching TRBD1 (5 bases). The CDR3 consists of 15 residues. The ends were cut back, 5 bases at V and 8 bases at J, with 21 bases in the middle. The germline CDR1 and CDR2 sequences are WSHSY and SAAADI. The CDR3 DNA is TGCGCCAGCAGTCCACGGATGGGGGGACCATTGGGCTACACCTTC. As protein: CASSPRMGGPLGYTF.

CDR3 coding DNA: TGTGCCAGCAGCGAACCGGCTGGAAACACCATATATTTT. This encodes CASSEPAGNTIYF. The chain combines TRBV9 with TRBJ1-3; D remains unclear. Germline CDR1 SGDLS, CDR2 YYNGEE. The CDR3 is 13 residues long. Trimming shortened V by 3 bases and J by 2 bases, and 6 bases separated the two germline ends.

The V and J genes are TRBV5-5 and TRBJ1-2; TRBD1 agrees at 9 bases. Germline loops: CDR1 SGHKS, CDR2 YYEKEE (reference sequence). Germline trimming cut 4 bases from V and 7 bases from J; bases unmatched to any gene: 5. The CDR3 is made up of 13 amino acids. The CDR3 reads CASSDTGGGGYTF. The CDR3 DNA reads as TGTGCCAGCAGCGATACAGGGGGCGGTGGCTACACCTTC.

This clone was picked up one time. The chain carries TRBV5-6 and TRBJ2-1; TRBD2 matches 7 bases. Trimming took 1 base from V and 4 from J; bases not matched to a gene: 8. Germline V CDR1 and CDR2: SGHDT, YYEEEE. The CDR3 length is 16 residues. CDR3 DNA: TGTGCCAGCAGCTTGCGGCTAGCGGTCCCTTACAATGAGCAGTTCTTC. Encoded protein: CASSLRLAVPYNEQFF.

The chain combines TRBV9 with TRBJ1-1, with 7 bases matching TRBD1. Unmatched junction bases numbered 10, after V lost 4 bases and J lost 1 base. The germline gives CDR1 SGDLS, CDR2 YYNGEE. This CDR3 has 16 amino acids. CDR3 nucleotides: TGTGCCAGCAGCCTTAGTCCCGACAGGGAGAACACTGAAGCTTTCTTT. As protein: CASSLSPDRENTEAFF.

V is TRBV27 and J is TRBJ1-4; no clear D gene. Germline-derived CDR1 and CDR2 are MNHEY and SMNVEV (reference sequence). V lost 4 bases, J lost 5 bases, and 20 bases lay in between. CDR3 size: 17 residues. This CDR3 reads CASSSGNRGLMNEKLFF. The CDR3 region has the DNA TGTGCCAGCAGTTCGGGAAATAGAGGACTGATGAATGAAAAACTGTTTTTT. Full variable domain (outside the CDR3, taken from reference TRBV27 and TRBJ1-4): EAQVTQNPRYLITVTGKKLTVTCSQNMNHEYMSWYRQDPGLGLRQIYYSMNVEVTDKGDVPEGYKVSRKEKRNFPLILESPSPNQTSLYFCASSSGNRGLMNEKLFFGSGTQLSVL.

The gene calls are TRBV7-9 and TRBJ2-3, with D possibly matching TRBD2 (6 bases). V dropped 3 bases and J dropped 1 base, with 11 bases sitting between them. Germline V gene data show CDR1 as SEHNR and CDR2 as FQNEAQ (reference sequence). The CDR3 consists of 15 residues. Here the CDR3 DNA reads TGTGCCAGCAGCTTTGTCGGCGGGGGCACAGATACGCAGTATTTT. Translating gives CASSFVGGGTDTQYF.

CDR3 loop: CASSYTSYRGSYEQYF. CDR3 nucleotides: TGTGCCAGCAGTTACACGTCATACAGGGGGTCCTACGAGCAGTACTTC. The genes are TRBV6-5 and TRBJ2-7, with 8 bases that match TRBD1. Unmatched junction bases numbered 7, after V lost 2 bases and J lost 1 base. CDR1 is MNHEY and CDR2 is SVGAGI in the germline V gene. The CDR3 has 16 residues.

This sequence joins TRBV5-1 and TRBJ2-7, with TRBD1 matching over 8 bases. The V gene end was trimmed by 3 bases and the J gene end by 7 bases; junction bases not matched to a gene: 12. This CDR3 contains 15 residues. CDR1 is SGHRS and CDR2 is YFSETQ in the germline V gene. The CDR3 DNA follows: TGCGCCAGCAGCTCCGGACAGGGCCCCGTCGGGGAGCAGTACTTC. This sequence encodes CASSSGQGPVGEQYF.

The chain uses TRBV4-1 and TRBJ1-3; possibly TRBD1 for D (6 bases). Germline values: CDR1 MGHRA, CDR2 YSYEKL. This CDR3 has 17 residues. V was shortened by 1 base and J by 5 bases, with 18 bases between the two germline ends. The CDR3 sequence is CASSQVLGGPNRNTIYF. CDR3 bases: TGCGCCAGCAGCCAAGTCCTCGGGGGGCCCAACCGAAACACCATATATTTT.